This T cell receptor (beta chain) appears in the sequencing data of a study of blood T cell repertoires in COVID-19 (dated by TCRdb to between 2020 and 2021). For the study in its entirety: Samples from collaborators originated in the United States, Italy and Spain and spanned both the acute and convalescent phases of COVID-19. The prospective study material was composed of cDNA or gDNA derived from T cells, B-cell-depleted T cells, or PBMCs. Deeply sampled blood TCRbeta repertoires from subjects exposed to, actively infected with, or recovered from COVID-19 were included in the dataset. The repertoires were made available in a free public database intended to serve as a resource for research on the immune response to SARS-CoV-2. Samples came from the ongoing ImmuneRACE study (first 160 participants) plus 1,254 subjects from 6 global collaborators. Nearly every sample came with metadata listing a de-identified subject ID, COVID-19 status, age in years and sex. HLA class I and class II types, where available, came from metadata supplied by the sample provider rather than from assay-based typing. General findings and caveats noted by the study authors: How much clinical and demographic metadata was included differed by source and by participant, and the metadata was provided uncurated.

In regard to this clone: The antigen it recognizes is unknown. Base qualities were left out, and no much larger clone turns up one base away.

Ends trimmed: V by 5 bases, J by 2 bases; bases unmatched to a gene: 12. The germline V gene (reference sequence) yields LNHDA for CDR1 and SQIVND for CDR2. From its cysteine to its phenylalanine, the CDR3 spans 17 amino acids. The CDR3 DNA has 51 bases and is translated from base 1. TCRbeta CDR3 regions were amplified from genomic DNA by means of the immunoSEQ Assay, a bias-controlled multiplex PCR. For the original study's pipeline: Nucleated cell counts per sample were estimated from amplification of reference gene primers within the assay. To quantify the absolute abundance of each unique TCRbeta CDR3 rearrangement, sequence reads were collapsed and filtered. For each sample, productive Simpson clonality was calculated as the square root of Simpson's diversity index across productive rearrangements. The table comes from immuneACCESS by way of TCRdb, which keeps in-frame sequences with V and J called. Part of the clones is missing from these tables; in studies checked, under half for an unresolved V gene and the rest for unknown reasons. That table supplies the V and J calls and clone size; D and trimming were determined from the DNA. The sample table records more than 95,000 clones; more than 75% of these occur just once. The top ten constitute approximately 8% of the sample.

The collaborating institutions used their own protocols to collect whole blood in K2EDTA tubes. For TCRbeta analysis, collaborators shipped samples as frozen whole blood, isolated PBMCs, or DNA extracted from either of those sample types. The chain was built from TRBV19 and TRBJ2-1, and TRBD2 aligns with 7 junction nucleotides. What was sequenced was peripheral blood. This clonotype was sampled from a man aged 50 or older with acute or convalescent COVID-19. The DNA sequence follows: TGTGCCAGTAGTTTACGTGGGGCGGGAGTAGCCTACAATGAGCAGTTCTTC. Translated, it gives CASSLRGAGVAYNEQFF.